This T cell receptor (beta chain) was found in a study of cytomegalovirus exposure and HLA in healthy donors. Across the whole study: Earlier, almost 120 million unique TCR beta sequences were recovered from some 200 million T cells by an analysis.

Study-wide points: Being productive about 87% or about 30% of the time was typical of most TCR beta V segments in an earlier analysis.

Remarks on this clone: Its matching antigen is unknown.

This PCR relied on a set of 60 Vbeta primers and 13 Jbeta primers. Profiled with immunoSEQ multiplex PCR; TCRdb holds only in-frame clones, not every one. The data contain roughly 100,000 clones, 65% to 80% of them singletons. V lost 3 bases and J 2 bases, leaving 10 bases between the germline ends. CDR3 length: 14 amino acids. CDR1 is SGHNT and CDR2 is YYREEE in the germline V gene (reference sequence). J is TRBJ2-3 and V is TRBV5-4; tentatively, D is TRBD2 (6 bases). Input material: PBMCs. The sequence was collected from a male donor in good health and CMV-seronegative. This CDR3 is CASSWAGLTDTQYF. The CDR3 region has the DNA TGTGCCAGCAGCTGGGCGGGACTCACAGATACGCAGTATTTT.